The 24 T cell receptor beta chains below all came from one sample that was sequenced in a study of shared clonotypes between healthy human individuals. Only in-frame clones appear in the TCRdb table, and some are missing; sequencing was by immunoSEQ multiplex PCR. The sample lists hundreds of thousands of clones; roughly four fifths were seen once. The sample was PBMCs. All receptors come from a woman between 40 and 55 years old in good health. Some clones in this sample may be carry-over from other donors' samples.

In this sample, this clone turned up a few times. The rearrangement links TRBV7-2 to TRBJ2-1; TRBD2 matches 14 bases. The CDR3 length is 18 residues. The V segment lost 4 bases and the J segment 10 bases; nucleotides outside the gene matches: 15. CDR1 SGHTA and CDR2 FQGNSA come from the germline V gene. The CDR3 DNA is TGTGCCAGCAGCTATTACTCCGGGACTAGCGGGAGATTTTGGGAGCAGTTCTTC. It specifies CASSYYSGTSGRFWEQFF.

The chain combines TRBV15 with TRBJ2-5; 13 bases fit TRBD2. V dropped 0 bases and J dropped 4; count of bases not matched to a gene: 5. Germline values: CDR1 LNHNV, CDR2 YYDKDF (reference sequence). The CDR3 covers 17 residues. CDR3 nucleotides: TGTGCCACCAGCAGAGACCGACTAGCGGGAGGAGGAGAGACCCAGTACTTC. It is translated as CATSRDRLAGGGETQYF. The complete variable domain, with remaining parts taken from reference TRBV15 and TRBJ2-5, reads DAMVIQNPRYQVTQFGKPVTLSCSQTLNHNVMYWYQQKSSQAPKLLFHYYDKDFNNEADTPDNFQSRRPNTSFCFLDIRSPGLGDTAMYLCATSRDRLAGGGETQYFGPGTRLLVL.

The V gene is TRBV11-2, the J gene TRBJ2-7; D possibly corresponds to TRBD1 (5 bases). Between the trimmed V and J ends, which lost 0 bases and 7 bases, there was a span of 10 bases. Germline V lookup: CDR1 SGHAT, CDR2 FQNNGV. This CDR3 is 13 amino acids long. The CDR3 DNA sequence: TGTGCCAGCAGCTTAGATTTGGGGCGGGAGCAGTACTTC. It is translated as CASSLDLGREQYF.

As to this clone: This likely reflects a read error, since a far larger clone is one base away. Other DNA variants within this sample encode the same CDR3. The J gene is TRBJ1-2, the V gene TRBV7-9; D possibly corresponds to TRBD1 (5 bases). The V gene's germline CDR1 is SEHNR and CDR2 FQNEAQ (reference sequence). The length of the CDR3 is 14 residues. Trimming cost V 5 bases and J 8 bases, with 18 bases left between them. CDR3 residues: CASSPLGGEDGYTF. CDR3 DNA sequence: TGTGCCAGCAGCCCATTAGGAGGGGAGGACGGCTACACCTTC. Supplemented by reference TRBV7-9 and TRBJ1-2, the full variable domain reads DTGVSQNPRHKITKRGQNVTFRCDPISEHNRLYWYRQTLGQGPEFLTYFQNEAQLEKSRLLSDRFSAERPKGSFSTLEIQRTEQGDSAMYLCASSPLGGEDGYTFGSGTRLTVV.

The chain joins TRBV30 to TRBJ1-5, with D tentatively TRBD1 (5 bases). Trimming cost V 5 bases and J 3 bases, with 17 bases left between them. Germline-derived CDR1 and CDR2 are GTSNPN and SVGIG (reference sequence). This CDR3 has 15 residues. Here the CDR3 reads CAWQQRGGDNQPQHF. The CDR3 DNA is TGTGCCTGGCAGCAGCGGGGGGGGGACAATCAGCCCCAGCATTTT.

This sequence joins TRBV28 and TRBJ2-7; TRBD1 matches at 10 bases. The CDR3 has 16 amino acids. Germline V CDR1 and CDR2: MDHEN, SYDVKM. Trimming cost V 1 base and J 7 bases; bases outside gene matches: 10. The CDR3 protein is CASSLSPGTGEIEQYF. As DNA, the CDR3 is TGTGCCAGCAGTTTATCCCCCGGGACAGGGGAAATTGAGCAGTACTTC.

In the case of this clone: Other DNA sequences in this specimen translate into the identical CDR3. This sequence joins TRBV6-1 and TRBJ1-5, with TRBD1 matching over 8 bases. After removal of 4 bases from V and 4 bases from J, the junction contained 6 bases not matched to a gene. Germline-derived CDR1 and CDR2 are MNHNS and SASEGT. The CDR3 loop spans 15 amino acids. CDR3 in DNA: TGTGCCAGCAGTGGGACAGGGAGTAGTAATCAGCCCCAGCATTTT. As protein: CASSGTGSSNQPQHF.

The rearrangement uses TRBV5-4 and TRBJ1-1, with 8 bases matching TRBD1. CDR3 length: 16 amino acids. Losses at the gene ends were 0 bases for V and 5 bases for J; bases not matched to a gene: 9. The germline V gene encodes CDR1 SGHNT and CDR2 YYREEE (reference sequence). CDR3 nucleotide sequence: TGTGCCAGCAGCTTGGAGGGCAGGGGGCGAGGGACTGAAGCTTTCTTT. Protein product: CASSLEGRGRGTEAFF.

The gene calls are TRBV27 and TRBJ1-2, with TRBD1 matching over 7 bases. The CDR3 contains 14 residues. Germline V gene sequence: CDR1 MNHEY, CDR2 SMNVEV (reference sequence). The junction had 6 bases not matched to a gene; V was cut back by 6 bases and J by 2 bases. The CDR3 nucleotides are TGTGCCAGCAGCGGGGGGGGACAGAACTATGGCTACACCTTC. This encodes CASSGGGQNYGYTF.

The rearrangement links TRBV28 to TRBJ2-7, with 13 bases fitting TRBD2. Trimming at V came to 6 bases and at J to 6 bases, leaving 2 bases not matched to a gene. There are 13 residues in the CDR3. Germline CDR1 is MDHEN and CDR2 is SYDVKM. CDR3 in amino acids: CASRLAGGTEQYF. In nucleotides, the CDR3 is TGTGCCAGCAGACTAGCGGGAGGGACCGAGCAGTACTTC.

The chain links TRBV11-2 to TRBJ2-2; TRBD2 agrees at 9 bases. The CDR3 consists of 14 residues. Trimming at V came to 8 bases and at J to 5 bases, leaving 6 bases not matched to a gene. Germline loops: CDR1 SGHAT, CDR2 FQNNGV. CDR3 nucleotide sequence: TGTGCCAGCGGTAGCGGGAGTTATACCGGGGAGCTGTTTTTT. It specifies CASGSGSYTGELFF.

This chain connects TRBV15 to TRBJ2-7, with 9 nucleotides matching TRBD1. J was trimmed by 3 bases and V by 3 bases; bases with no gene match: 3. CDR3 length: 14 residues. Germline values: CDR1 LNHNV, CDR2 YYDKDF (reference sequence). The CDR3 here is CATSSRDRVYEQYF. CDR3 nucleotide sequence: TGTGCCACCAGCAGCCGGGACAGGGTCTACGAGCAGTACTTC.

The J gene is TRBJ2-2, the V gene TRBV7-2; D is perhaps TRBD2 (6 bases). Trimming took off 7 bases at V and 1 base at J, with 19 bases between the two ends. This CDR3 is 17 amino acids long. Germline V gives CDR1 SGHTA, CDR2 FQGNSA. CDR3 nucleotide sequence: TGTGCCAGCACCCCCAGAAGGGACTTCGTGAACACCGGGGAGCTGTTTTTT. Protein product: CASTPRRDFVNTGELFF.

In the case of this clone: Other DNA sequences of this sample code for an identical CDR3. V usage is TRBV7-2 and J usage is TRBJ2-7, with 7 bases aligning to TRBD2. This CDR3 spans 14 amino acids. The trim removed 0 bases at V and 1 base at J, leaving 0 bases unmatched. Germline values: CDR1 SGHTA, CDR2 FQGNSA. The CDR3 DNA reads as TGTGCCAGCAGCTTAGCGGGGGGGTCCTACGAGCAGTACTTC. It codes for CASSLAGGSYEQYF.

This clone was seen a few times. This chain connects TRBV19 to TRBJ2-2, with 10 bases lining up with TRBD2. The V gene's germline CDR1 is LNHDA and CDR2 SQIVND (reference sequence). The CDR3 is 16 amino acids. V was clipped by 10 bases and J by 4 bases; unmatched bases: 12. CDR3 DNA: TGTGCCACCAAACCCAATAGCGGGAGGCCCACCGGGGAGCTGTTTTTT. It translates to CATKPNSGRPTGELFF.

The rearrangement links TRBV7-3 to TRBJ2-2, with 8 bases matching TRBD1. J gave up 5 bases and V 2 bases, and 4 bases lay outside the gene matches. CDR3 length equals 15 residues. From germline, CDR1 is SGHTA and CDR2 FQGTGA. As DNA, the CDR3 is TGTGCCAGCAGCTTATTACAGGGGGGAACCGGGGAGCTGTTTTTT. Its protein is CASSLLQGGTGELFF.

The J gene is TRBJ2-1, the V gene TRBV7-3; 8 nucleotides align to TRBD2. V shed 2 bases, J shed 3 bases, and the junction held 3 bases outside the gene matches. This CDR3 has 15 amino acids. Germline V gene sequence: CDR1 SGHTA, CDR2 FQGTGA. The CDR3 DNA reads TGTGCCAGCAGCTTATCGCTAGCGGGCTACAATGAGCAGTTCTTC. This sequence encodes CASSLSLAGYNEQFF.

With respect to this clone: This could be a read error, since a much larger clone is one nucleotide away. The chain uses TRBV28 and TRBJ2-2; D might be TRBD1 (5 bases). The CDR3 is 16 residues long. The V gene lost 11 bases and the J gene lost 0 bases, with 19 bases spanning the gap. Germline CDR1 MDHEN, CDR2 SYDVKM. CDR3 sequence (DNA): TGTGCCTGTCCTCCTTCGATGGACACGAACACCGGGGAGCTGTTTTTT. It is translated as CACPPSMDTNTGELFF.

The V and J genes are TRBV21-1 and TRBJ1-2. TRBV21-1 is an annotated pseudogene. CDR3 length equals 16 residues. CDR3 sequence: CASSKSPTVSPYGYTF. As DNA, the CDR3 is TGTGCCAGCAGCAAAAGCCCAACGGTGAGTCCTTATGGCTACACCTTC.

The V gene is TRBV10-1, the J gene TRBJ1-2, with D possibly matching TRBD1 (5 bases). Germline V gives CDR1 WNHNN, CDR2 SYGVQD (reference sequence). This CDR3 is 17 amino acids long. Trimming left V 9 bases short and J 4 bases short, with 27 bases between. CDR3 sequence: CARGGSLASHSRYGYTF. In DNA, the CDR3 is TGCGCCAGGGGGGGGTCTTTAGCTTCTCACTCGCGCTATGGCTACACCTTC.

The chain uses TRBV7-6 and TRBJ2-5; 8 nucleotides align to TRBD1. The germline gives CDR1 SGHVS, CDR2 FNYEAQ. CDR3 length: 15 residues. Trimming took 0 bases from V and 5 from J; bases not matched to a gene: 5. This CDR3 reads CASSLALDRVETQYF. The CDR3 region has the DNA TGTGCCAGCAGCTTAGCTCTGGACAGGGTTGAGACCCAGTACTTC. The variable domain in full, completed from reference TRBV7-6 and TRBJ2-5, reads GAGVSQSPRYKVTKRGQDVALRCDPISGHVSLYWYRQALGQGPEFLTYFNYEAQQDKSGLPNDRFSAERPEGSISTLTIQRTEQRDSAMYRCASSLALDRVETQYFGPGTRLLVL.

The genes are TRBV10-3 and TRBJ1-5; no clear D. Germline lookup yields CDR1 ENHRY and CDR2 SYGVKD. The CDR3 is 13 residues long. V was pared by 3 bases and J by 5 bases, with 8 bases between. The CDR3 nucleotides read TGTGCCATCAGTGATTTAGTTTATCAGCCCCAGCATTTT. As protein: CAISDLVYQPQHF.

About this clone: Only one base separates this from a far larger clonotype, so it likely reflects a read error. The rearrangement joins TRBV29-1 to TRBJ2-7; TRBD1 is a possible D gene (6 bases). Germline loops: CDR1 SQVTM, CDR2 ANQGSEA. V was cut by 5 bases and J by 3 bases, with 17 bases left in between. The CDR3 is made up of 14 amino acids. CDR3 nucleotides: TGCAGCGTTCTCAAGGGTCAGGGGAGCTACGAGCAGTACTTC. Encoded protein: CSVLKGQGSYEQYF.

The gene calls are TRBV27 and TRBJ1-3; possible D gene TRBD1, 6 bases. The CDR3 extends over 13 amino acids. Germline V gene sequence: CDR1 MNHEY, CDR2 SMNVEV (reference sequence). Deletions cut 6 bases from V and 4 bases from J, with 10 bases between. CDR3 amino acids: CASRGTRGNTIYF. The CDR3 nucleotides read TGTGCCAGCAGGGGGACAAGGGGAAACACCATATATTTT.